The present TCR beta chain was sequenced within a study of shared clonotypes between healthy human individuals. Study overall: There were three CD4 naive, three CD4 memory, two CD8 naive and one CD8 memory plates per donor.

Study-level results: Some naive CD4 clonotypes, 4% to 6%, turned up in common across several donors. Investigators expected sequencing depth to affect clonotype sharing among donors.

The CDR3 runs to 17 residues. V lost 3 bases to trimming and J lost 2 bases, with 19 bases between them. Germline V gene sequence: CDR1 SGHDN, CDR2 FVKESK. Comments on this clone: Antigen specificity is unknown.

In the sorted-subset replicate PCRs, 150 to 200 ng DNA, roughly 29,000 T cell genomes, was used. Only in-frame clones appear in the TCRdb table, and some are missing; sequencing was by immunoSEQ multiplex PCR. The sample has some 900,000 clones; over 60% are singletons. The origin of this receptor is a man between 18 and 35 years old in good health. The chain employs TRBV14 and TRBJ1-2; possible D gene TRBD1, 5 bases. The sequenced sample was memory CD4+ T cells sorted from blood. The sample's subset: CD45RA-negative fraction. CDR3 coding DNA: TGTGCCAGCAGCCAGAGGGAAGGAGCAGGGCCCAACTATGGCTACACCTTC. This gives the protein CASSQREGAGPNYGYTF.